A single sample is the source of the 20 T cell receptor beta chains below, sequenced in a study of metastatic and nonmetastatic thyroid tumors. Each patient went into thyroid surgery without having received any treatment. MiXCR was used by TCRdb to re-call the PCR reads. The sample contains about 50,000 clones, 4% to 5% of which appear only once. Sequencing was performed on blood. The receptors come from a female donor with papillary thyroid cancer or a benign thyroid nodule (not recorded which). Some clones in this sample may be carry-over from other donors' samples.

This clone was picked up many times. A much larger clone lies one base from this, so it may be a read error. The chain couples TRBV12-3 or TRBV12-4 to TRBJ1-1; 8 nucleotides line up with TRBD1. The CDR3 is 14 amino acids. CDR3 residues: CANSLRGLGTEAFF. The CDR3, as DNA: TGTGCCAACAGTCTCAGGGGGCTCGGCACTGAAGCTTTCTTT.

The sample holds a few counts of this clone. One end of the junction fails to match germline, which may point to a read error. The CDR3 nucleotides read TGTGCCAGCAGAGTAGGCGGACAGGATAATGAGCCACAGCATTTT. Protein: CASRVGGQDNEPQHF. This chain connects TRBV9 to TRBJ1-5, with 7 bases aligning to TRBD1. There are 15 residues in the CDR3. Germline values: CDR1 SGDLS, CDR2 YYNGEE.

This clone was recorded at least ten times. This chain connects TRBV5-6 to TRBJ2-1; D tentatively fits TRBD1 or TRBD2 (6 bases each). Germline V gene data show CDR1 as SGHDT and CDR2 as YYEEEE. This CDR3 spans 12 amino acids. With 2 bases removed from V and 12 bases from J, the gap between germline ends came to 12 bases. The CDR3 protein is CASSFGLQGQFF. The CDR3, as DNA: TGTGCCAGCAGCTTCGGACTACAGGGGCAGTTCTTC.

This clone was observed many times. The rearrangement joins TRBV7-8 to TRBJ1-1; D call uncertain. Trimming took 3 bases from V and 0 from J, leaving 8 bases between them. Germline V gene lookup returns CDR1 SGHVS and CDR2 FQNEAQ. This CDR3 is built from 14 residues. CDR3 sequence: CASSFRTVNTEAFF. As DNA, the CDR3 is TGTGCCAGCAGCTTCCGGACGGTGAACACTGAAGCTTTCTTT.

In its sample, this clone was seen many times. The chain has TRBV10-3 and TRBJ2-7, with TRBD2 identical over 13 bases. Germline CDR1 is ENHRY and CDR2 is SYGVKD. Trimming cost V 3 bases and J 0 bases; bases outside gene matches: 14. The CDR3 extends over 20 amino acids. CDR3 nucleotide sequence: TGTGCCATCAGTGATAGTGGCATGGGACTAGCGGGACGAAACTCCTACGAGCAGTACTTC. It specifies CAISDSGMGLAGRNSYEQYF.

Regarding this clone: A junction end diverges from the germline sequence, so it may reflect a read error. V is TRBV12-3 or TRBV12-4 and J is TRBJ1-5; D unresolved. This CDR3 spans 13 amino acids. CDR3 nucleotides: TGTGCCAGCAATTTAGGCCGGGATCAGCACCAACATTTT. Its translation is CASNLGRDQHQHF.

By proportion, this clone is medium-sized. This chain joins TRBV6-1 and TRBJ1-2; TRBD1 agrees at 8 bases. The ends lost 6 bases at V and 2 bases at J; junction bases unmatched: 14. This CDR3 is built from 17 residues. The germline CDR1 and CDR2 sequences are MNHNS and SASEGT. DNA of the CDR3: TGTGCCAGCAGCCTAGGACAGGGAAGGATTGGCAACTATGGCTACACCTTC. Amino acids: CASSLGQGRIGNYGYTF.

This clone appeared a few times. The gene calls are TRBV7-9 and TRBJ1-1; no clear D. CDR3 size: 14 residues. CDR1 is SEHNR, CDR2 FQNEAQ, per germline (reference sequence). V lost 7 bases to trimming and J lost 1 base, with 13 bases between them. The DNA for the CDR3 is TGTGCCAGCATCCTGCGACTCCCGAACACTGAAGCTTTCTTT. Its protein is CASILRLPNTEAFF.

This clone occurred a few times. CDR3: CASSEAKVANTGELFF. The CDR3 DNA follows: TGTGCCAGCAGTGAAGCCAAGGTAGCGAACACCGGGGAGCTGTTTTTT. The V gene is TRBV2, the J gene TRBJ2-2; D is undetermined. Germline CDR1 reads SNHLY; CDR2 reads FYNNEI. The CDR3 consists of 16 residues. V was shortened by 0 bases and J by 0 bases, with 8 bases between the two germline ends. The full variable domain, its missing parts supplied by reference TRBV2 and TRBJ2-2, is EPEVTQTPSHQVTQMGQEVILRCVPISNHLYFYWYRQILGQKVEFLVSFYNNEISEKSEIFDDQFSVERPDGSNFTLKIRSTKLEDSAMYFCASSEAKVANTGELFFGEGSRLTVL.

This clone has at least ten counts. In DNA, the CDR3 is TGCGCCAGCAGCGCGGGGCGGACAGGTGCCTACGAGCAGTACTTC. Residues: CASSAGRTGAYEQYF. The chain carries TRBV5-1 and TRBJ2-7, with a tentative D call TRBD1 (7 bases). The CDR3 runs to 15 residues. V was clipped by 4 bases and J by 2 bases, with 16 bases between them. Germline V gene sequence: CDR1 SGHRS, CDR2 YFSETQ.

This clone was seen many times. The gene calls are TRBV30 and TRBJ2-7; either TRBD1 or TRBD2 may supply D (5 bases each). Trimming removed 4 bases from V and 2 bases from J, with 15 bases in between. Germline CDR1 is GTSNPN and CDR2 is SVGIG (reference sequence). This CDR3 is built from 14 residues. DNA of the CDR3: TGTGCCTGGACCGAGGGTTTGGGGGCCTACGAGCAGTACTTC. Protein: CAWTEGLGAYEQYF.

This chain links TRBV3-1 with TRBJ2-1, with D tentatively TRBD1 (6 bases). V was clipped by 4 bases and J by 3 bases, with 10 bases between them. The V gene's germline CDR1 is LGHDT and CDR2 YNNKEL (reference sequence). This CDR3 is 14 amino acids long. Here the CDR3 reads CASSLAGDYNEQFF. The DNA of the CDR3 is TGTGCCAGCAGCCTGGCAGGGGACTACAATGAGCAGTTCTTC.

This clone is medium-sized by share. The rearrangement uses TRBV6-1 and TRBJ1-2; D is unresolved. The CDR3 is made up of 13 amino acids. The V gene's germline CDR1 is MNHNS and CDR2 SASEGT. Trimming left V 3 bases short and J 3 bases short, with 8 bases between. CDR3 in amino acids: CASSESGYYGYTF. The CDR3 nucleotides read TGTGCCAGCAGTGAGTCTGGGTACTATGGCTACACCTTC.

This clone showed up many times. This could be a read error, since a much larger clone is one nucleotide away. The chain has TRBV27 and TRBJ1-4; 12 positions match TRBD1. This CDR3 spans 17 amino acids. Germline loops: CDR1 MNHEY, CDR2 SMNVEV (reference sequence). The CDR3 sequence is CASLGTGGRATNEELFF. The CDR3 region has the DNA TGTGCCAGCCTGGGGACAGGGGGCCGTGCAACTAATGAAGAACTGTTTTTT.

The sample holds many counts of this clone. The same CDR3 can be traced to other DNA sequences in this sample. This chain uses TRBV19 with TRBJ2-6, with 7 bases lining up with TRBD1. Trimming removed 7 bases from V and 0 bases from J; junction bases left unmatched: 15. CDR1 LNHDA and CDR2 SQIVND come from the germline V gene (reference sequence). This CDR3 has 19 residues. This CDR3 reads CASTYRPGQKPSGANVLTF. In DNA form, the CDR3 reads TGTGCCAGTACCTACAGACCGGGACAGAAACCCTCTGGGGCCAACGTCCTGACTTTC.

In nucleotides, the CDR3 is TGTGCCAGCAGCCTCGGGACAGGGGGTTATTACGAGCAGTACTTC. This gives the protein CASSLGTGGYYEQYF. The chain links TRBV6-1 to TRBJ2-7, with TRBD1 identical over 11 bases. The CDR3 is 15 amino acids. Germline CDR1 MNHNS, CDR2 SASEGT. Trimming cost V 6 bases and J 4 bases; bases outside gene matches: 8.

A few counts support this clone. It may be a read error: a sequence one base away is much more abundant. The rearrangement joins TRBV6-1 to TRBJ1-1, with D unclear. The ends were cut back, 0 bases at V and 10 bases at J, with 15 bases in the middle. Germline V CDR1 and CDR2: MNHNS, SASEGT. CDR3 length equals 14 residues. CDR3 nucleotides: TGTGCCAGCAGTGAAGCGACCCCCGGGAGGGTAGCTTTCTTT. It translates to CASSEATPGRVAFF.

At least ten counts were recorded for this clone. CDR3 amino acids: CASSGGTISSNEQFF. The CDR3 region has the DNA TGTGCCAGCAGTGGGGGGACTATCAGTTCCAATGAGCAGTTCTTC. The V gene is TRBV25-1, the J gene TRBJ2-1; 7 nucleotides line up with TRBD2. The CDR3 is made up of 15 amino acids. CDR1 MGHDK and CDR2 SYGVNS come from the germline V gene. Trimming cost V 4 bases and J 6 bases; bases outside gene matches: 9.

This clone was detected ten times or more. The chain has TRBV4-1 and TRBJ1-1; D call uncertain. Trimming took 1 base from V and 0 from J, leaving 6 bases between them. Germline CDR1 reads MGHRA; CDR2 reads YSYEKL. CDR3 length equals 14 residues. CDR3 nucleotide sequence: TGCGCCAGCAGCCAAGGGGATATGAACACTGAAGCTTTCTTT. This gives the protein CASSQGDMNTEAFF.

At least ten counts were recorded for this clone. CDR3 loop: CALTGQGSEQYF. The CDR3 DNA sequence: TGTGCCTTAACGGGACAGGGAAGCGAGCAGTACTTC. The V and J genes are TRBV30 and TRBJ2-7, with TRBD1 identical over 9 bases. CDR1 GTSNPN and CDR2 SVGIG come from the germline V gene (reference sequence). Trimming cost V 7 bases and J 6 bases; bases outside gene matches: 7. This CDR3 contains 12 residues. Looking up the rest from reference TRBV30 and TRBJ2-7 gives the full variable domain: SQTIHQWPATLVQPVGSPLSLECTVEGTSNPNLYWYRQAAGRGLQLLFYSVGIGQISSEVPQNLSASRPQDRQFILSSKKLLLSDSGFYLCALTGQGSEQYFGPGTRLTVT.